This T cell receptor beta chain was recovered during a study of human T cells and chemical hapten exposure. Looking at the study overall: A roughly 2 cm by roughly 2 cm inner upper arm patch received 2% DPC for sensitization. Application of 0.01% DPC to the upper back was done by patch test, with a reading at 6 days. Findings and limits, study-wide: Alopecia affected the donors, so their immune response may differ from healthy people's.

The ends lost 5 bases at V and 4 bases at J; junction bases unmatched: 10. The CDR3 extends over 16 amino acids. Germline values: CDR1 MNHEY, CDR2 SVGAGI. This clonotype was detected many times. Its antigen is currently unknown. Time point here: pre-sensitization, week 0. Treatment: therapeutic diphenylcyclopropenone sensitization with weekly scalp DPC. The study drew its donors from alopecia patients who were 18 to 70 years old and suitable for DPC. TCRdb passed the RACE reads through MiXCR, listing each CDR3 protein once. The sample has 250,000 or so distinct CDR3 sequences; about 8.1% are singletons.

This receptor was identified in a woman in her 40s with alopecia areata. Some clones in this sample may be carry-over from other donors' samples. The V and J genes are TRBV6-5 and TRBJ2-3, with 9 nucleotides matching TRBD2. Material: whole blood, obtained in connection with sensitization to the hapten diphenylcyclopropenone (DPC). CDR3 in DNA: TGTGCCAGCAGTCCCTTATCTGGCGGGAGGGCAGATACGCAGTATTTT. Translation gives CASSPLSGGRADTQYF.